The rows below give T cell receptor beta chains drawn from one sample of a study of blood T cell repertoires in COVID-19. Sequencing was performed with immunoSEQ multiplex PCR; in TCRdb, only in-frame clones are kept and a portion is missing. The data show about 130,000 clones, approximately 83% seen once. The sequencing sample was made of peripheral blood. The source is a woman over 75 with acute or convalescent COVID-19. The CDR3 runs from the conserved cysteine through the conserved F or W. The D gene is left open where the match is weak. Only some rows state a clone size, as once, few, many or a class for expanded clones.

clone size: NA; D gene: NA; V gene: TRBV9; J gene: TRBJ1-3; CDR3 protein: CASSVEPGIRGNTIYF; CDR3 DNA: TGTGCCAGCAGCGTAGAACCAGGGATTAGGGGAAACACCATATATTTT
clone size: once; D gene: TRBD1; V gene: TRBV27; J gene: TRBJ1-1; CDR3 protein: CASSSSRDSYEAFF; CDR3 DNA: TGTGCCAGCAGTTCGTCACGGGACAGTTATGAAGCTTTCTTT
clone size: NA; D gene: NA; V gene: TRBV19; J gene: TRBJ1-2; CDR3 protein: CASSLQGRSYGYTF; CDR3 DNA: TGTGCCAGTAGTTTACAGGGCAGGAGCTATGGCTACACCTTC
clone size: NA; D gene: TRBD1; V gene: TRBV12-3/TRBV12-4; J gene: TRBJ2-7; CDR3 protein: CASSPTGSEQYF; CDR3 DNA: TGTGCCAGCAGCCCGACAGGGAGCGAGCAGTACTTC
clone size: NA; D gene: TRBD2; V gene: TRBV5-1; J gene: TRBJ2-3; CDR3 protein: CASSPQAAGGMDTQYF; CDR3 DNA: TGCGCCAGCAGCCCTCAAGCAGCGGGGGGGATGGATACGCAGTATTTT
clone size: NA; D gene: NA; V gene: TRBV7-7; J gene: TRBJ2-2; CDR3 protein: CASSLYSNTGELFF; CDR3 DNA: TGTGCCAGCAGCTTATACAGTAACACCGGGGAGCTGTTTTTT
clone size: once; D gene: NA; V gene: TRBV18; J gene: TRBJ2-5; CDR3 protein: CASSLPPYGSRRETQYF; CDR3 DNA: TGTGCCAGCTCGCTACCACCGTACGGTTCCCGGAGAGAGACCCAGTACTTC
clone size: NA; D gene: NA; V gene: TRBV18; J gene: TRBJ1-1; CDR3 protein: CASSPKVTQGTEAFF; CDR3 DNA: TGTGCCAGCTCACCGAAGGTTACCCAGGGAACTGAAGCTTTCTTT
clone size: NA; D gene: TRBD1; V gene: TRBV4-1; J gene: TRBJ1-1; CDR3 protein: CASSRTGRIEAFF; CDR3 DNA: TGCGCCAGCAGTCGGACAGGGCGCATTGAAGCTTTCTTT
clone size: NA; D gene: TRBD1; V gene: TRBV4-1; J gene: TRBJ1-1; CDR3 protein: CASSKQQGIREKAFF; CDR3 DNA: TGCGCCAGCAGCAAACAACAGGGGATCAGGGAAAAAGCTTTCTTT
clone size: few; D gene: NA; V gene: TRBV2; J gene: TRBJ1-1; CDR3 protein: CASSEWGRENTEAFF; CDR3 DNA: TGTGCCAGCAGTGAATGGGGCAGGGAAAACACTGAAGCTTTCTTT
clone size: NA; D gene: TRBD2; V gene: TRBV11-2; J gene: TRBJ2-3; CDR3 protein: CASSLVLAGKTQYF; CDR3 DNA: TGTGCCAGCAGCTTGGTACTAGCGGGGAAAACGCAGTATTTT